This T cell receptor beta chain appears in the sequencing data of a study of radiotherapy plus CTLA-4 blockade in lung cancer. Regarding the study as a whole: There was expansion of tumor-derived TCR clones in blood after radiotherapy plus ipilimumab. Reports identified early blood T cell clone dynamics, with interferon-beta, as the best response predictor.

People whose metastatic non-small-cell lung cancer was chemo-refractory got focal radiation along with CTLA-4 blockade by ipilimumab. Only one count was recorded for this clone. Its specificity is not known. V gave up 6 bases and J gave up 1 base; unmatched junction bases: 4. Germline loops: CDR1 MNHEY, CDR2 SMNVEV (reference sequence). This CDR3 comprises 15 residues. TCRdb's table, derived via immunoSEQ multiplex PCR, lists solely in-frame clones and lacks some. The sample has approximately 40,000 clones, roughly four fifths seen once. The sample was peripheral blood, taken from a patient treated with radiotherapy plus ipilimumab. The chain has TRBV27 and TRBJ2-1, with TRBD2 matching over 9 bases. This TCR was recovered from a human donor with non-small cell lung cancer whose response to radiotherapy plus ipilimumab could not be evaluated. The CDR3 nucleotides read TGTGCCAGCAGCCCAGGACTAGCGTCCTACAATGAGCAGTTCTTC. It encodes CASSPGLASYNEQFF.